This entry lists 11 T cell receptor beta chains sequenced from one sample in a study of T cell responses to AZD1222 COVID-19 vaccine. Profiled with immunoSEQ multiplex PCR; TCRdb holds only in-frame clones, not every one. The sample contains about 87,000 clones, approximately 90% of which appear only once. The sample in question was peripheral blood, obtained on day 0 of AZD1222 vaccination. These receptors came from an adult in good health.

V is TRBV7-6 and J is TRBJ1-3; D is unresolved. The ends were cut back, 4 bases at V and 0 bases at J, with 10 bases in the middle. Germline CDR1 is SGHVS and CDR2 is FNYEAQ. CDR3 length equals 15 residues. The CDR3 DNA is TGTGCCAGCAGCTCAGGACGAGGCTCTGGAAACACCATATATTTT. Its protein product is CASSSGRGSGNTIYF.

The chain has TRBV3-1 (or the pseudogene TRBV3-2) and TRBJ2-7, with 9 bases lining up with TRBD2. This CDR3 contains 15 residues. Germline assignment: CDR1 LGHDT and CDR2 YNNKEL (reference sequence). Losses at the gene ends were 3 bases for V and 6 bases for J; bases not matched to a gene: 9. The CDR3 region is CASSQVSGRFSEQYF. CDR3 in DNA: TGTGCCAGCAGCCAGGTCAGCGGGAGGTTCTCCGAGCAGTACTTC.

This chain connects TRBV6-5 to TRBJ2-5; possible D gene TRBD2, 6 bases. Germline assignment: CDR1 MNHEY and CDR2 SVGAGI. V lost 6 bases and J lost 2, with 16 bases in between. The CDR3 runs 15 residues. The CDR3 protein is CASSLEGLLQETQYF. Here the CDR3 DNA reads TGTGCCAGCAGCCTGGAGGGGCTTTTACAAGAGACCCAGTACTTC.

The chain combines TRBV30 with TRBJ1-4; D is unclear. Germline V gives CDR1 GTSNPN, CDR2 SVGIG (reference sequence). V was cut by 0 bases and J by 5 bases, with 10 bases left in between. This CDR3 contains 14 residues. The CDR3 reads CAWSVGQRNEKLFF. CDR3 nucleotide sequence: TGTGCCTGGAGTGTAGGTCAGAGGAATGAAAAACTGTTTTTT.

The CDR3 DNA reads TGTGCCAGCAGCCAACGTATAGGGAATCAGCCCCAGCATTTT. This translates into CASSQRIGNQPQHF. The chain carries TRBV5-6 and TRBJ1-5; no reliable D call. The CDR3 has 14 residues. Germline V lookup: CDR1 SGHDT, CDR2 YYEEEE. Trimming removed 4 bases at V and 4 bases at J, with 12 bases between.

Here the CDR3 DNA reads TGTGCCAGCAGCTTAGCGCTAGCGGGAGGGACCTCCTACGAGCAGTACTTC. It specifies CASSLALAGGTSYEQYF. The chain links TRBV7-8 to TRBJ2-7; 12 nucleotides align to TRBD2. The V and J ends lost 0 bases and 0 bases, in that order; junction bases with no gene match: 3. This CDR3 contains 17 residues. Germline values: CDR1 SGHVS, CDR2 FQNEAQ.

This clone came up once. This CDR3 reads CASSLDGGVDYGYTF. As DNA, the CDR3 is TGTGCCAGCAGCTTGGACGGCGGGGTGGACTATGGCTACACCTTC. The chain employs TRBV5-6 and TRBJ1-2; no definite D call. The CDR3 is 15 residues long. Trimming took off 0 bases at V and 3 bases at J, with 12 bases between the two ends. Germline CDR1 and CDR2: SGHDT and YYEEEE.

The chain uses TRBV10-3 and TRBJ2-7; the match to TRBD1 covers 7 bases. The CDR3 sequence is 11 residues long. Losses at the gene ends were 6 bases for V and 4 bases for J; bases not matched to a gene: 0. Germline V gives CDR1 ENHRY, CDR2 SYGVKD. CDR3 protein: CAIRGQYEQYF. CDR3 bases: TGTGCCATCAGGGGACAGTACGAGCAGTACTTC.

This clone was detected only a few times. The chain carries TRBV28 and TRBJ1-2, with D unresolved. Trimming left V 4 bases short and J 5 bases short, with 11 bases between. Germline CDR1 reads MDHEN; CDR2 reads SYDVKM. This CDR3 has 13 residues. The CDR3 DNA reads TGTGCCAGCAGTTCGAGCAGGCCTTATGGCTACACCTTC. It translates to CASSSSRPYGYTF.

The rearrangement joins TRBV24-1 to TRBJ1-2, with 9 bases lining up with TRBD1. J gave up 3 bases and V 2 bases, and 3 bases lay outside the gene matches. This CDR3 comprises 15 residues. Germline-derived CDR1 and CDR2 are KGHDR and SFDVKD. The DNA for the CDR3 is TGTGCCACCAGTGATTCCGGGACAGGGTACTATGGCTACACCTTC. It encodes CATSDSGTGYYGYTF.

This chain links TRBV6-1 with TRBJ1-5, with D tentatively TRBD1 (5 bases). There are 17 residues in the CDR3. Germline V gene data show CDR1 as MNHNS and CDR2 as SASEGT. Between the trimmed V and J ends, which lost 4 bases and 5 bases, there was a span of 21 bases. The CDR3 protein is CASSVLRGLSGYQPQHF. The CDR3 DNA reads TGTGCCAGCAGTGTCCTAAGGGGACTCAGCGGCTATCAGCCCCAGCATTTT.